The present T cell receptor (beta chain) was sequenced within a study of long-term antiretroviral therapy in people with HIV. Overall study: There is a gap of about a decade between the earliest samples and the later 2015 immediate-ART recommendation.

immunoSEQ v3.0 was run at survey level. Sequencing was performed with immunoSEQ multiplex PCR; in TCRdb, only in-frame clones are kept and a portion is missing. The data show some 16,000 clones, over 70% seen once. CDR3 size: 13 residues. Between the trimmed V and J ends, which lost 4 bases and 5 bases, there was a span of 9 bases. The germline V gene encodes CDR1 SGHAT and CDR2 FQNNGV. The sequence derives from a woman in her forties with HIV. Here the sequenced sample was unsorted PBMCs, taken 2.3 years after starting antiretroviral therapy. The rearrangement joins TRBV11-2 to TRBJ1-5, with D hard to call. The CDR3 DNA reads TGTGCCAGCAGCTCTGAGGCAGATCAGCCCCAGCATTTT. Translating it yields CASSSEADQPQHF.